Shown below are 26 T cell receptor beta chains from a single sample sequenced in a study of cytomegalovirus exposure and HLA in healthy donors. The study ran its PCR with 60 Vbeta and 13 Jbeta primers. The data were produced by immunoSEQ multiplex PCR, yet TCRdb's version contains in-frame clones alone and is incomplete. The sample holds around 140,000 clones, about 9.2% seen once. The sample taken for sequencing was PBMCs. These receptors were collected from a woman between 35 and 50 years old in good health and CMV-seropositive.

V and J are TRBV7-9 and TRBJ1-6; D is perhaps TRBD1 (6 bases). The CDR3 length is 19 residues. Looked up from germline, CDR1 is SEHNR and CDR2 is FQNEAQ (reference sequence). The V end was cut by 4 bases, the J end by 6 bases, with 25 bases between. CDR3 loop: CASSSIGGPEGEANSPLHF. DNA for the CDR3: TGTGCCAGCAGCTCCATAGGGGGACCCGAGGGAGAAGCTAATTCACCCCTCCACTTT.

J is TRBJ2-5 and V is TRBV7-9; D is perhaps TRBD1 (6 bases). V lost 5 bases and J 1 base, leaving 14 bases between the germline ends. Germline V CDR1 and CDR2: SEHNR, FQNEAQ (reference sequence). The CDR3 runs 15 residues. CDR3 coding DNA: TGTGCCAGCAGCCTAACGGGACACCGCCAAGAGACCCAGTACTTC. It codes for CASSLTGHRQETQYF.

This clone was detected a few times. V is TRBV5-6 and J is TRBJ1-1; 11 positions match TRBD1. The CDR3 runs 15 residues. Germline trimming cut 7 bases from V and 1 base from J; bases unmatched to any gene: 6. From germline, CDR1 is SGHDT and CDR2 YYEEEE. CDR3 nucleotide sequence: TGTGCCAGCTTGTCGGGACAGGGGGGGAACACTGAAGCTTTCTTT. Encoded protein: CASLSGQGGNTEAFF.

The rearrangement uses TRBV19 and TRBJ2-7, with 10 bases identical to TRBD1. Trimming cost V 8 bases and J 2 bases; bases outside gene matches: 6. CDR1 is LNHDA and CDR2 is SQIVND in the germline V gene (reference sequence). The CDR3 is 14 residues long. In DNA, the CDR3 is TGTGCCAGTGGACCCGGGACAGGGGCCTACGAGCAGTACTTC. The encoded protein is CASGPGTGAYEQYF.

There are a few counts of this clone. The chain recombines TRBV18 with TRBJ1-1; D unclear. The CDR3 runs 12 residues. In germline, CDR1 is KGHSH, CDR2 LQKENI. With 6 bases removed from V and 3 bases from J, the gap between germline ends came to 8 bases. In DNA form, the CDR3 reads TGTGCCAGCTCGCCTCCGGACACTGAAGCTTTCTTT. Its translation: CASSPPDTEAFF.

The V call is TRBV2, the J call TRBJ2-2, with TRBD2 as a possible D gene (6 bases). The CDR3 spans 16 residues. Deletions cut 6 bases from V and 3 bases from J, with 17 bases between. Germline V gene sequence: CDR1 SNHLY, CDR2 FYNNEI. CDR3 protein: CASSDFSGDYTGELFF. CDR3 sequence (DNA): TGTGCCAGCAGCGATTTTAGCGGAGACTACACCGGGGAGCTGTTTTTT.

This clone has more than one count but fewer than ten. This rearrangement joins TRBV5-1 to TRBJ2-5, with 8 bases matching TRBD1. Germline CDR1 SGHRS, CDR2 YFSETQ. The CDR3 sequence is 15 residues long. V dropped 3 bases and J dropped 4; count of bases not matched to a gene: 8. The CDR3 is CASSSLGTGGETQYF. In DNA form, the CDR3 reads TGCGCCAGCAGCTCCCTGGGCACAGGGGGAGAGACCCAGTACTTC.

This clone turned up a few times. This chain joins TRBV7-2 and TRBJ2-2; D remains unclear. Germline lookup yields CDR1 SGHTA and CDR2 FQGNSA. The germline V and J ends were trimmed by 1 base and 6 bases, with 12 bases remaining between them. CDR3 size: 15 residues. For the CDR3, the DNA is TGTGCCAGCAGCTTAGGGGCGTCCTGGGCCGGGGAGCTGTTTTTT. It yields the protein CASSLGASWAGELFF.

This clone was counted between two and nine times. The V and J genes are TRBV2 and TRBJ2-2, with 10 bases identical to TRBD2. The CDR3 consists of 14 residues. CDR1 and CDR2 (germline): SNHLY, FYNNEI. Unmatched junction bases numbered 4, after V lost 5 bases and J lost 7 bases. The DNA of the CDR3 is TGTGCCAGCAGTAGCGGGGGGGCAAACGGGGAGCTGTTTTTT. This codes for CASSSGGANGELFF.

This chain links TRBV7-8 with TRBJ2-3; D gene unclear. CDR3 size: 13 residues. CDR1 is SGHVS and CDR2 is FQNEAQ in the germline V gene. The germline V and J ends were trimmed by 5 bases and 3 bases, with 9 bases remaining between them. This chain's CDR3 is CASSAHNTDTQYF. The CDR3 region has the DNA TGTGCCAGCAGCGCTCACAATACAGATACGCAGTATTTT.

This clone has only a few counts. The gene calls are TRBV6-1 and TRBJ2-1, with TRBD1 matching 7 bases. The CDR3 consists of 14 residues. Germline V gene sequence: CDR1 MNHNS, CDR2 SASEGT. V gave up 9 bases and J gave up 3 bases; unmatched junction bases: 8. CDR3 sequence reads: CASELGQNYNEQFF. CDR3 sequence (DNA): TGTGCCAGTGAATTGGGACAGAACTACAATGAGCAGTTCTTC.

This chain joins TRBV5-4 and TRBJ2-5, with D unclear. This CDR3 has 14 residues. V was shortened by 4 bases and J by 7 bases, with 17 bases between the two germline ends. Germline assignment: CDR1 SGHNT and CDR2 YYREEE (reference sequence). The CDR3 nucleotides read TGTGCCAGCAGCACCCGAGGAATAGTAGGGACCCAGTACTTC. Protein: CASSTRGIVGTQYF.

This chain connects TRBV18 to TRBJ1-1, with no clear D. V lost 1 base and J 3 bases, leaving 9 bases between the germline ends. CDR1 is KGHSH and CDR2 is LQKENI in the germline V gene. The CDR3 is 14 amino acids. The CDR3 is CASSPQVEDTEAFF. The CDR3 DNA is TGTGCCAGCTCACCACAGGTGGAGGACACTGAAGCTTTCTTT.

This clone has a handful of counts. J is TRBJ2-2 and V is TRBV5-4; maybe TRBD2 (6 bases). Looked up from germline, CDR1 is SGHNT and CDR2 is YYREEE (reference sequence). This CDR3 spans 15 amino acids. V dropped 2 bases and J dropped 4 bases, with 12 bases sitting between them. The DNA for the CDR3 is TGTGCCAGCAGCTTCGGGACTGATATCACCGGGGAGCTGTTTTTT. It is translated as CASSFGTDITGELFF.

Details on this clone: Other DNA sequences in the sample encode the same CDR3. This chain joins TRBV5-6 and TRBJ1-2; no clear D gene. The V gene lost 6 bases and the J gene lost 7 bases, with 13 bases spanning the gap. CDR3 length: 12 residues. CDR1 SGHDT and CDR2 YYEEEE come from the germline V gene. CDR3: CASTFERGGYTF. DNA for the CDR3: TGTGCCAGCACCTTTGAGCGCGGTGGCTACACCTTC.

This clone occurred a few times. J is TRBJ1-5 and V is TRBV12-5; D remains unclear. The V gene's germline CDR1 is LGHNT and CDR2 FRNRAP. Trimming took off 7 bases at V and 3 bases at J, with 4 bases between the two ends. This CDR3 is built from 11 residues. The CDR3 nucleotides read TGTGCTAGTGCCCTCAATCAGCCCCAGCATTTT. It translates to CASALNQPQHF. The entire variable domain, with the rest obtained from reference TRBV12-5 and TRBJ1-5, is as follows: DARVTQTPRHKVTEMGQEVTMRCQPILGHNTVFWYRQTMMQGLELLAYFRNRAPLDDSGMPKDRFSAEMPDATLATLKIQPSEPRDSAVYFCASALNQPQHFGDGTRLSIL.

The genes are TRBV5-4 and TRBJ1-4, with TRBD1 identical over 8 bases. This CDR3 is 15 amino acids long. CDR1 is SGHNT, CDR2 YYREEE, per germline (reference sequence). J was trimmed by 1 base and V by 4 bases; bases with no gene match: 3. The CDR3 nucleotides are TGTGCCAGCAGCCACGGACAGGGAACTAATGAAAAACTGTTTTTT. This sequence encodes CASSHGQGTNEKLFF.

V and J are TRBV5-1 and TRBJ2-6; D is possibly TRBD1 (5 bases). This CDR3 contains 15 residues. Per germline, CDR1 SGHRS and CDR2 YFSETQ. V lost 4 bases and J lost 5, with 13 bases in between. The CDR3 DNA is TGCGCCAGCAGCCTCCAGGGCTCCAGGGCCAACGTCCTGACTTTC. Its protein product is CASSLQGSRANVLTF.

The chain is built from TRBV4-1 and TRBJ2-5, with TRBD2 as a possible D gene (5 bases). Deletions cut 1 base from V and 7 bases from J, with 16 bases between. This CDR3 comprises 15 residues. CDR1 is MGHRA and CDR2 is YSYEKL in the germline V gene. The CDR3 reads CASSQVCLASSTQYF. The CDR3 nucleotides read TGCGCCAGCAGCCAAGTATGCCTAGCCTCATCGACCCAGTACTTC.

A few counts support this clone. The chain combines TRBV6-1 with TRBJ1-1; D possibly corresponds to TRBD1 (6 bases). With 6 bases removed from V and 0 bases from J, the gap between germline ends came to 11 bases. Germline assignment: CDR1 MNHNS and CDR2 SASEGT. The CDR3 runs to 14 residues. The CDR3 nucleotides read TGTGCCAGCAGCCCCGACAGGCTGAACACTGAAGCTTTCTTT. It encodes CASSPDRLNTEAFF.

V gene TRBV9 combines with J gene TRBJ2-3; D remains unclear. The V end was cut by 0 bases, the J end by 2 bases, with 4 bases between. The CDR3 contains 13 residues. Germline loops: CDR1 SGDLS, CDR2 YYNGEE. The CDR3 sequence is CASSVELTDTQYF. For the CDR3, the DNA is TGTGCCAGCAGCGTAGAACTCACAGATACGCAGTATTTT.

This clone has just a few counts. This rearrangement joins TRBV5-6 to TRBJ2-1; TRBD2 matches at 8 bases. This CDR3 contains 15 residues. The V and J ends lost 4 bases and 7 bases, in that order; junction bases with no gene match: 10. Germline V CDR1 and CDR2: SGHDT, YYEEEE. The CDR3 DNA is TGTGCCAGCAGCACCCCGGGGGGGCAGGGGAATGAGCAGTTCTTC. It encodes CASSTPGGQGNEQFF.

This clone occurred a few times. The chain joins TRBV4-2 to TRBJ1-4, with 11 nucleotides matching TRBD1. This CDR3 is 14 amino acids long. The J segment lost 7 bases and the V segment lost 4 bases, leaving 2 bases of the junction unmatched. Germline values: CDR1 LGHNA, CDR2 YNFKEQ. The CDR3 loop is CASSLGTGGEKLFF. The CDR3 nucleotides read TGTGCCAGCAGCCTCGGGACAGGGGGTGAAAAACTGTTTTTT.

This clone has more than one count but fewer than ten. The V and J genes are TRBV5-1 and TRBJ2-2, with TRBD1 identical over 10 bases. CDR1 SGHRS and CDR2 YFSETQ come from the germline V gene. The CDR3 covers 15 residues. The ends lost 4 bases at V and 10 bases at J; junction bases unmatched: 10. The CDR3 loop is CASSQPGQGYEELFF. As DNA, the CDR3 is TGCGCCAGCAGCCAACCGGGACAGGGGTACGAGGAGCTGTTTTTT.

V usage is TRBV4-1 and J usage is TRBJ1-2; D may be TRBD1 (6 bases). CDR1 is MGHRA, CDR2 YSYEKL, per germline. CDR3 size: 17 residues. V lost 1 base, J lost 8 bases, and 23 bases lay in between. As DNA, the CDR3 is TGCGCCAGCAGCCAAGGGGCTGGGGGGGGCGGAATTGAGGGCTACACCTTC. This codes for CASSQGAGGGGIEGYTF.

This clone was seen only a few times. This rearrangement joins TRBV11-3 to TRBJ1-2; TRBD1 matches 8 bases. The CDR3 totals 15 residues. In germline, CDR1 is SGHNT, CDR2 YENEEA. J lost 5 bases, V lost 3 bases, and 8 bases had no gene match. The CDR3 DNA reads TGTGCCAGCAGCTTGAGGTCAGGGGGCGGGTATGGCTACACCTTC. Its translation is CASSLRSGGGYGYTF.